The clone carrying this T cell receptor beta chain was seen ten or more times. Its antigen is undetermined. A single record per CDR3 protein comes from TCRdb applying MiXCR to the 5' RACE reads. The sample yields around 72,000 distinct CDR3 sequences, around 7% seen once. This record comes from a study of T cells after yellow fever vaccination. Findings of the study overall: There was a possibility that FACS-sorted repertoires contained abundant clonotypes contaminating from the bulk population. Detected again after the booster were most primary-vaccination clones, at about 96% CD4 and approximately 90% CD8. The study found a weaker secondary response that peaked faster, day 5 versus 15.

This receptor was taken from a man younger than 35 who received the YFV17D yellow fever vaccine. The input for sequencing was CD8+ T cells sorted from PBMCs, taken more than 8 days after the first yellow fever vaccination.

The CDR3 protein is CASSLAWGGDTDTQYF. The CDR3 nucleotides read TGCGCCAGCAGCTTGGCGTGGGGGGGTGACACAGATACGCAGTATTTT. J is TRBJ2-3 and V is TRBV5-1, with TRBD2 matching 7 bases. Germline assignment: CDR1 SGHRS and CDR2 YFSETQ. There are 16 residues in the CDR3. The V and J ends lost 0 bases and 2 bases, in that order; junction bases with no gene match: 6.